Shown below are 22 T cell receptor beta chains from a single sample sequenced in a study of T-cell memory formation after mild COVID-19. A single record per CDR3 protein comes from TCRdb applying MiXCR to the 5' RACE reads. The sample lists approximately 52,000 distinct CDR3 sequences; around 10% were seen once. Sequencing was performed on PBMCs or a T cell subset sorted from them (not recorded which). The receptors originated from an adult woman who had mild COVID-19 (a few samples of this study predate the infection). Cell type and time point are not known.

This chain connects TRBV20-1 to TRBJ2-7, with 8 bases that match TRBD2. CDR1 and CDR2 from the germline V gene are DFQATT and SNEGSKA (reference sequence). Germline trimming cut 8 bases from V and 3 bases from J; bases unmatched to any gene: 6. This CDR3 has 12 amino acids. The CDR3, as DNA: TGCAGTCCGAGGACTAGCTACTACGAGCAGTACTTC. The encoded protein is CSPRTSYYEQYF.

In its sample, this clonotype was seen many times. This rearrangement joins TRBV5-1 to TRBJ2-1, with D perhaps matching TRBD2 (6 bases). The CDR3 is 16 residues long. Trimming pared 2 bases from V and 5 bases from J, leaving 17 bases between. Germline-derived CDR1 and CDR2 are SGHRS and YFSETQ. In DNA form, the CDR3 reads TGCGCCAGCAGCTTTCGTCCCGGGACTGGTAACAATGAGCAGTTCTTC. Translating it yields CASSFRPGTGNNEQFF. Drawing the rest from reference TRBV5-1 and TRBJ2-1, the complete variable domain is KAGVTQTPRYLIKTRGQQVTLSCSPISGHRSVSWYQQTPGQGLQFLFEYFSETQRNKGNFPGRFSGRQFSNSRSEMNVSTLELGDSALYLCASSFRPGTGNNEQFFGPGTRLTVL.

This clonotype showed up many times. The J gene is TRBJ2-5, the V gene TRBV10-3; a weak D match, TRBD1 (6 bases). The CDR3 contains 14 residues. CDR1 and CDR2 from the germline V gene are ENHRY and SYGVKD. The V gene lost 5 bases and the J gene lost 0 bases, with 10 bases spanning the gap. The chain's CDR3 is CAISRRQDQETQYF. In nucleotides, the CDR3 is TGTGCCATCAGTCGAAGACAGGACCAAGAGACCCAGTACTTC.

This clonotype has a handful of counts. The chain is built from TRBV5-1 and TRBJ2-7, with TRBD2 as a possible D gene (7 bases). This CDR3 has 17 amino acids. Germline CDR1 SGHRS, CDR2 YFSETQ. V was shortened by 4 bases and J by 3 bases, with 23 bases between the two germline ends. The CDR3 coding sequence is TGCGCCAGCAGCGACACGACTATCGGCGGGGGCGGCTACGAGCAGTACTTC. The encoded protein is CASSDTTIGGGGYEQYF.

This clonotype was recorded a few times. The genes are TRBV20-1 and TRBJ2-1; 9 bases map to TRBD1. The germline CDR1 and CDR2 sequences are DFQATT and SNEGSKA (reference sequence). The CDR3 totals 17 residues. V was pared by 4 bases and J by 8 bases, with 18 bases of the junction left unmatched. The CDR3 loop is CSATGGVQGASRDEQFF. The CDR3, as DNA: TGCAGTGCTACGGGCGGGGTACAGGGGGCTAGTCGCGATGAGCAGTTCTTC.

This clonotype was seen a few times. The chain recombines TRBV5-1 with TRBJ2-3; TRBD2 matches at 9 bases. Germline-derived CDR1 and CDR2 are SGHRS and YFSETQ. CDR3 length: 17 amino acids. Germline trimming cut 7 bases from V and 1 base from J; bases unmatched to any gene: 13. The CDR3: CASRRASGTGGTDTQYF. The CDR3 DNA sequence: TGCGCCAGCCGCCGGGCTAGCGGGACGGGTGGCACAGATACGCAGTATTTT.

This clonotype was found a few times. V usage is TRBV13 and J usage is TRBJ1-2; D gene uncertain. V was cut by 1 base and J by 7 bases, with 13 bases left in between. CDR3 length equals 14 residues. Germline-derived CDR1 and CDR2 are PRHDT and FYEKMQ (reference sequence). In nucleotides, the CDR3 is TGTGCCAGCAGCTTAGATGGGAGACCTACTGGCTACACCTTC. It codes for CASSLDGRPTGYTF.

This clonotype has a count of ten or more. The genes are TRBV12-3 or TRBV12-4 and TRBJ2-5, with unresolved D. The ends were cut back, 5 bases at V and 5 bases at J, with 12 bases in the middle. This CDR3 comprises 13 residues. CDR3 sequence reads: CASSPLVGETQYF. The CDR3 bases are TGTGCCAGCAGTCCCCTGGTGGGGGAGACCCAGTACTTC.

At least ten counts were recorded for this clonotype. The chain is built from TRBV20-1 and TRBJ1-6; TRBD1 might be the D (6 bases). V was shortened by 3 bases and J by 8 bases, with 11 bases between the two germline ends. The CDR3 covers 13 residues. The V gene's germline CDR1 is DFQATT and CDR2 SNEGSKA (reference sequence). CDR3 loop: CSASEGDYSPLHF. CDR3 coding DNA: TGCAGTGCTAGTGAGGGGGACTATTCACCCCTCCACTTT.

In this sample, this clonotype turned up a few times. V is TRBV10-3 and J is TRBJ2-2; D remains unclear. Germline V CDR1 and CDR2: ENHRY, SYGVKD. The CDR3 sequence is 15 residues long. The V end lost 5 bases, the J end lost 1 base, and 11 bases lay between the germline ends. Here the CDR3 reads CAISLKRLNTGELFF. The DNA for the CDR3 is TGTGCCATCAGTCTAAAACGGCTGAACACCGGGGAGCTGTTTTTT.

This rearrangement joins TRBV21-1 to TRBJ2-7; the table calls TRBD1, which could not be checked here. TRBV21-1 is a pseudogene locus. CDR3 length equals 16 residues. The DNA for the CDR3 is TGTGCCAGCAGCAAAAAGGCACAGGGAAAATCCTACGAGCAGTACTTC. Amino acids: CASSKKAQGKSYEQYF.

The chain is built from TRBV4-1 and TRBJ1-1, with 7 positions matching TRBD1. V lost 8 bases, J lost 3 bases, and 21 bases stayed unmatched. Germline V gives CDR1 MGHRA, CDR2 YSYEKL. The CDR3 contains 18 residues. The CDR3 nucleotides read TGCGCCAGCCACCCCGCAGGGGGTAAAGGGGCAGGGTACACTGAAGCTTTCTTT. Protein: CASHPAGGKGAGYTEAFF.

This clonotype showed up just a few times. V usage is TRBV29-1 and J usage is TRBJ1-1; no firm D call. The CDR3 runs 14 residues. Germline lookup yields CDR1 SQVTM and CDR2 ANQGSEA. Trimming took off 6 bases at V and 0 bases at J, with 14 bases between the two ends. This CDR3 is CSVVATGVNTEAFF. CDR3 sequence (DNA): TGCAGCGTGGTCGCGACCGGCGTGAACACTGAAGCTTTCTTT. The full variable domain, its missing parts supplied by reference TRBV29-1 and TRBJ1-1, is SAVISQKPSRDICQRGTSLTIQCQVDSQVTMMFWYRQQPGQSLTLIATANQGSEATYESGFVIDKFPISRPNLTFSTLTVSNMSPEDSSIYLCSVVATGVNTEAFFGQGTRLTVV.

This clonotype was recorded many times. This rearrangement joins TRBV7-8 to TRBJ2-7; 7 positions match TRBD1. The CDR3 has 15 amino acids. Unmatched junction bases numbered 13, after V lost 5 bases and J lost 6 bases. Germline-derived CDR1 and CDR2 are SGHVS and FQNEAQ. CDR3 protein: CASSPRAMRQGEQYF. The CDR3, as DNA: TGTGCCAGCAGCCCCCGGGCCATGCGACAGGGCGAGCAGTACTTC.

The sample holds many counts of this clonotype. This rearrangement joins TRBV7-2 to TRBJ2-1; maybe TRBD1 (5 bases). This CDR3 is built from 15 residues. Trimming pared 6 bases from V and 2 bases from J, leaving 14 bases between. Germline V gene sequence: CDR1 SGHTA, CDR2 FQGNSA. CDR3 region: CASSTQGDAYNEQFF. CDR3 sequence (DNA): TGTGCCAGCAGTACTCAGGGCGACGCCTACAATGAGCAGTTCTTC.

This clonotype was observed a few times. The CDR3 region is CASQAGANTGELFF. The CDR3 nucleotides are TGTGCCAGCCAAGCGGGGGCGAACACCGGGGAGCTGTTTTTT. The chain is built from TRBV9 and TRBJ2-2; 8 bases map to TRBD2. Germline V gene sequence: CDR1 SGDLS, CDR2 YYNGEE. There are 14 residues in the CDR3. J gave up 0 bases and V 7 bases, and 2 bases lay outside the gene matches.

This clonotype was seen more than once but under ten times. The CDR3 spells CASRHPPGELFF. CDR3 DNA sequence: TGTGCCAGCAGACACCCCCCAGGGGAGCTGTTTTTT. V usage is TRBV27 and J usage is TRBJ2-2; unclear D gene. Trimming took off 6 bases at V and 8 bases at J, with 10 bases between the two ends. In germline, CDR1 is MNHEY, CDR2 SMNVEV (reference sequence). This CDR3 spans 12 amino acids.

J is TRBJ1-1 and V is TRBV5-1; D remains unclear. V lost 0 bases, J lost 0 bases, and 9 bases lay in between. Germline CDR1 and CDR2: SGHRS and YFSETQ. CDR3 length: 15 residues. CDR3 residues: CASSLGTAMNTEAFF. For the CDR3, the DNA is TGCGCCAGCAGCTTGGGGACGGCTATGAACACTGAAGCTTTCTTT.

In this sample, this clonotype turned up a few times. J is TRBJ1-2 and V is TRBV14, with D unclear. CDR3 length: 13 amino acids. V lost 4 bases to trimming and J lost 11 bases, with 17 bases between them. Per the germline V gene, CDR1 is SGHDN and CDR2 is FVKESK. DNA for the CDR3: TGTGCCAGCAGCCCAGCCCGGCCGTCCAGTTACACCTTC. Translation: CASSPARPSSYTF. The whole variable domain, remainder taken from reference TRBV14 and TRBJ1-2, is EAGVTQFPSHSVIEKGQTVTLRCDPISGHDNLYWYRRVMGKEIKFLLHFVKESKQDESGMPNNRFLAERTGGTYSTLKVQPAELEDSGVYFCASSPARPSSYTFGSGTRLTVV.

The table lists this clonotype with many counts. Here the CDR3 reads CASSFESFSLLSSVRNEQFF. The DNA of the CDR3 is TGTGCCAGCAGCTTCGAGTCATTCTCTTTATTGTCTTCGGTTCGTAATGAGCAGTTCTTC. This rearrangement joins TRBV11-2 to TRBJ2-1; D call uncertain. V was shortened by 3 bases and J by 7 bases, with 31 bases between the two germline ends. The CDR3 runs to 20 residues. Per germline, CDR1 SGHAT and CDR2 FQNNGV.

The sample holds a few counts of this clonotype. V gene TRBV25-1 combines with J gene TRBJ2-5; 8 positions match TRBD2. The CDR3 is 15 amino acids. In germline, CDR1 is MGHDK, CDR2 SYGVNS. V was pared by 4 bases and J by 3 bases, with 7 bases of the junction left unmatched. Here the CDR3 reads CASSGDSGGEETQYF. Here the CDR3 DNA reads TGTGCCAGCAGTGGGGACTCCGGGGGGGAAGAGACCCAGTACTTC.

The chain is built from TRBV24-1 and TRBJ2-4, with unresolved D. V lost 8 bases and J 1 base, leaving 2 bases between the germline ends. Germline V gene data show CDR1 as KGHDR and CDR2 as SFDVKD. CDR3 length: 11 residues. CDR3 sequence (DNA): TGTGCCACCATGGCCAAAAACATTCAGTACTTC. As protein: CATMAKNIQYF.